This T cell receptor (beta chain) is drawn from a study of shared clonotypes between healthy human individuals. Study-level information: CD4 naive and CD4 memory each took three plates per donor, while CD8 naive took two and CD8 memory one.

Study results and limitations: Lower generation probabilities were found for non-shared clonotypes than for those shared by all four donors. A limitation of the genetic and exposure-history diversity represented arose from few donors.

Concerning this clone itself: Its antigen remains unidentified.

The CDR3 length is 10 residues. TCRdb's copy holds only in-frame clones and misses some; the assay was immunoSEQ multiplex PCR. The repertoire consists of 2 million to 2.5 million clones, with just under 95% occurring once and the leading ten covering 0.37%. This chain links TRBV21-1 with TRBJ2-7. TRBV21-1 is labeled a pseudogene. The sequencing sample was made of naive CD4+ T cells from PBMCs. Noted subset: CD45RA+ positively selected. The receptor comes from a young man in good health. Some clones in this sample may be carry-over from other donors' samples. CDR3 protein: CASRGCEQYF. CDR3 coding DNA: TGTGCCAGCAGGGGGTGCGAGCAGTACTTC.